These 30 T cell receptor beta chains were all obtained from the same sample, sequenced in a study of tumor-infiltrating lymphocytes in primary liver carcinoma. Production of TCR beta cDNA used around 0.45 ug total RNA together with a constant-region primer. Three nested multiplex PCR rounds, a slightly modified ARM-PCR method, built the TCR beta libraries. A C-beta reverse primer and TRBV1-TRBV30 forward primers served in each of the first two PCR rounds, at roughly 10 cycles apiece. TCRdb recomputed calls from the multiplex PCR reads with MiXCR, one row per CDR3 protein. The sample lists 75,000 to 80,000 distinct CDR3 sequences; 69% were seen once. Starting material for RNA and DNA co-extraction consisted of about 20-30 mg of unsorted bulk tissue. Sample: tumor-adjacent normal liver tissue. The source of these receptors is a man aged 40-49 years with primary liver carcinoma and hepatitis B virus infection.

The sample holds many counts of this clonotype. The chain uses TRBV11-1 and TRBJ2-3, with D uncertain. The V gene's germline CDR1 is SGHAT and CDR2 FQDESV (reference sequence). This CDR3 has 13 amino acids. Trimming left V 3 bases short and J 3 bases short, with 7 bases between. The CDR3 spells CASSFIGTDTQYF. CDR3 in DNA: TGTGCCAGCAGCTTTATTGGTACAGATACGCAGTATTTT.

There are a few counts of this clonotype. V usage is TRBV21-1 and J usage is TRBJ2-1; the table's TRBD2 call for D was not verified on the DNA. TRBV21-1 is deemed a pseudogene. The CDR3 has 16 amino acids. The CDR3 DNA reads TGTGCCAGCAGCAAAGGGACTAACGGGAGTGGAAATGAGCAGTTCTTC. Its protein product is CASSKGTNGSGNEQFF.

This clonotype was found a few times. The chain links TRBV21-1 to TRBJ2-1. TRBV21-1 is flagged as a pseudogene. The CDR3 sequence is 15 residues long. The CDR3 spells CARSKPVSSYNEQFF. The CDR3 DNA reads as TGTGCCAGAAGCAAACCGGTCAGCTCCTACAATGAGCAGTTCTTC.

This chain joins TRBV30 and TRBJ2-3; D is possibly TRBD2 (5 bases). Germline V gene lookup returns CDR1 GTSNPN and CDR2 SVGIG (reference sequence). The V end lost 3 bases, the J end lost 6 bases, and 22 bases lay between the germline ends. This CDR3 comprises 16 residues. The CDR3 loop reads CAWRVRREDWTDTQYF. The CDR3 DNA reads TGTGCCTGGAGAGTAAGGCGCGAGGACTGGACGGATACGCAGTATTTT.

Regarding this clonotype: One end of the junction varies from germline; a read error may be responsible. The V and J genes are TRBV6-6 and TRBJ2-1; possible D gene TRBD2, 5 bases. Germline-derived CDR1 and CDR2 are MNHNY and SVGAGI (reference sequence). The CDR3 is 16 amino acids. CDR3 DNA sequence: TGTGCCAGCAGTCCCTGGACTCTGAGCTCCTACAATGAGCAGTTATTC. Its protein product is CASSPWTLSSYNEQLF.

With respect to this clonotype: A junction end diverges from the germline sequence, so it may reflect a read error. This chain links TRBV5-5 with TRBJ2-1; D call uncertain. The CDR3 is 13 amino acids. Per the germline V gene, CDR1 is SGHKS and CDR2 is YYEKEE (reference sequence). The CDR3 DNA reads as TGTGCCAACAGCTCGGCAGAAGAGCATGAGCAGTTCTTC. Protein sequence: CANSSAEEHEQFF.

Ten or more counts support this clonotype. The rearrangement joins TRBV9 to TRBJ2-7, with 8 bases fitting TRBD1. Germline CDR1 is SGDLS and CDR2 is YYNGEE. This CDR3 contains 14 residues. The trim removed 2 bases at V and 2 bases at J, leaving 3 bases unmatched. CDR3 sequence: CASSVQGATYEQYF. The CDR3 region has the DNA TGTGCCAGCAGCGTTCAGGGGGCCACCTACGAGCAGTACTTC.

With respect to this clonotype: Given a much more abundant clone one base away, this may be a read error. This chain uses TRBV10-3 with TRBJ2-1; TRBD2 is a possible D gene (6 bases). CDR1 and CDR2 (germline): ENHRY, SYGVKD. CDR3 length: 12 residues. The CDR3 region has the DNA TGTGTCACGCGGGACGCCAACAATGAGCAGTTCTTC. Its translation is CVTRDANNEQFF.

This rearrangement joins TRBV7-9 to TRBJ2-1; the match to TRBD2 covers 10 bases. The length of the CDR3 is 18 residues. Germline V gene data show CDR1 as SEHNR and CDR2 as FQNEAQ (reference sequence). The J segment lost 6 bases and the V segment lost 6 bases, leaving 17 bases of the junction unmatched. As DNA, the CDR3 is TGTGCCAGCAGTTTACGTCTAGCGGGAGAGGTAGGAGGCAATGAGCAGTTCTTC. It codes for CASSLRLAGEVGGNEQFF.

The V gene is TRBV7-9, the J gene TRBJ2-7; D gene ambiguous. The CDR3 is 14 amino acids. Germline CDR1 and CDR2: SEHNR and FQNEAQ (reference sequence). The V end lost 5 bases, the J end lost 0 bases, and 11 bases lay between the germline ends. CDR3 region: CASSAMPSSYEQYF. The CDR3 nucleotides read TGTGCCAGCAGCGCCATGCCGAGCTCCTACGAGCAGTACTTC.

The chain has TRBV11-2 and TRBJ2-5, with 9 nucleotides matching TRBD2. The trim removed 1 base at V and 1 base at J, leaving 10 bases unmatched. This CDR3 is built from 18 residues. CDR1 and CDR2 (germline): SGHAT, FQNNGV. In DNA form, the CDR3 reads TGTGCCAGCAGCTTAGCAGCGGGAGGTGCCCAGGTCCAAGAGACCCAGTACTTC. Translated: CASSLAAGGAQVQETQYF.

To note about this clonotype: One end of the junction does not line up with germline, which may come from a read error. CDR3 in DNA: TGTGCCAGCAGCCTGCTTGGAGACTCAGCGATCTCCTACAATGAACAGTTCTTC. Protein: CASSLLGDSAISYNEQFF. V gene TRBV7-8 combines with J gene TRBJ2-1; D not resolved. From germline, CDR1 is SGHVS and CDR2 FQNEAQ. The CDR3 has 18 amino acids.

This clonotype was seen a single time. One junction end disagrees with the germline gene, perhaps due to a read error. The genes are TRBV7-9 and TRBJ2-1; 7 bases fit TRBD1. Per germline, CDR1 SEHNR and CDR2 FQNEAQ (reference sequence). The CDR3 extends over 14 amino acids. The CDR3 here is CDSSPQRGLDEQFF. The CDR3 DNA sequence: TGTGACAGCAGTCCCCAGAGGGGGCTCGATGAGCAGTTCTTC.

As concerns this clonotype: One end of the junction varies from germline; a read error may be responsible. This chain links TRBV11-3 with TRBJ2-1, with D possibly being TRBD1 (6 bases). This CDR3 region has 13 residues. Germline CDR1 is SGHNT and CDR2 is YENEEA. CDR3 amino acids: CTSSPNRAHEQFF. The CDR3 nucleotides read TGTACCAGCAGCCCCAACAGGGCCCATGAGCAGTTCTTC.

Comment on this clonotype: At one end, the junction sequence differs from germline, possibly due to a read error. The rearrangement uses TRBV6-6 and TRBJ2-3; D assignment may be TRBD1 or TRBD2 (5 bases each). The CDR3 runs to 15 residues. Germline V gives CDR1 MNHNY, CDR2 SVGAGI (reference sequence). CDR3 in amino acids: CASEQEIASTDTQYF. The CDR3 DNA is TGTGCCAGTGAACAGGAAATAGCTAGCACGGATACGCAGTATTTT.

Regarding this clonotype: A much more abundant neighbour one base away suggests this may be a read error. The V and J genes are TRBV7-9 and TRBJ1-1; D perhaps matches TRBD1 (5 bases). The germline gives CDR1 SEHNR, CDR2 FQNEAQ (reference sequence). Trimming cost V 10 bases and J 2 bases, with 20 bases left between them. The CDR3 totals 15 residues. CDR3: CANVVWGDPNTEAFF. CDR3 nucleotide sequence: TGTGCCAACGTAGTGTGGGGGGACCCCAACACTGAAGCTTTCTTT.

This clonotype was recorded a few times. The CDR3 coding sequence is TGTGCCAGCAGCGTAGAAGCGGGAGTCGCAGATACGCAGTATTTT. Translation gives CASSVEAGVADTQYF. This sequence joins TRBV9 and TRBJ2-3; 8 bases are a match to TRBD2. CDR3 size: 15 residues. Trimming removed 0 bases from V and 4 bases from J; junction bases left unmatched: 4. Germline loops: CDR1 SGDLS, CDR2 YYNGEE.

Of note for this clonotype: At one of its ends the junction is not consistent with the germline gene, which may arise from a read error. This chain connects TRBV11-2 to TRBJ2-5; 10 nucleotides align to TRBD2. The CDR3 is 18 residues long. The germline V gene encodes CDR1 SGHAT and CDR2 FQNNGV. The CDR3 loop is CAISLGPWSSGRGETQYF. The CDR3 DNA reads TGTGCCATCAGCTTGGGTCCGTGGTCTAGCGGGAGAGGAGAGACCCAGTACTTC.

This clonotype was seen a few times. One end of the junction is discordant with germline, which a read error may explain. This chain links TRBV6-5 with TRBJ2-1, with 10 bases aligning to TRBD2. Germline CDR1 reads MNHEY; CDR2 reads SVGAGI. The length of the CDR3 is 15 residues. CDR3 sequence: CVSTRAGGAYNEQFF. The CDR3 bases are TGTGTCAGCACCCGAGCGGGAGGGGCATACAATGAGCAGTTCTTC.

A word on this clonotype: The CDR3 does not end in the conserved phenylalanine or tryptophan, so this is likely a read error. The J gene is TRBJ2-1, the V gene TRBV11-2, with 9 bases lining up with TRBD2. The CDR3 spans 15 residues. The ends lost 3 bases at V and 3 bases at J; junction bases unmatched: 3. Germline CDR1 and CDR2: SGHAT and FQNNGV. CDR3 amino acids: CASSLRREGYNEQFI. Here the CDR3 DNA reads TGTGCCAGCAGCTTGCGGCGGGAGGGCTACAATGAGCAGTTCATC.

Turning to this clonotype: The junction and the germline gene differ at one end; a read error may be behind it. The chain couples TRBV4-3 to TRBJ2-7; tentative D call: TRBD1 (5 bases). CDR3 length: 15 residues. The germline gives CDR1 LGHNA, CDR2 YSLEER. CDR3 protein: CASSQELGVGHEQYF. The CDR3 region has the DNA TGTGCCAGCAGCCAGGAGCTAGGGGTAGGGCACGAGCAGTACTTC.

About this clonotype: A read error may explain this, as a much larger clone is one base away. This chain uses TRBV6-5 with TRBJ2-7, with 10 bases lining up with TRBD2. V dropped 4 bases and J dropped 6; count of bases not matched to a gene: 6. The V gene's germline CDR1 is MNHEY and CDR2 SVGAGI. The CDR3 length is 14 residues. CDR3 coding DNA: TGTGCCAGCAGTTCTCCAGCGGGAGGGGGCGAGCAGTACTTC. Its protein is CASSSPAGGGEQYF.

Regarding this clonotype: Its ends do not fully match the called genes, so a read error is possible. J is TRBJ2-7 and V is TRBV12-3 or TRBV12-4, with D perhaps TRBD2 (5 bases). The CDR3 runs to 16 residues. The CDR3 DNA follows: TGTGCCCGCAGTTTAGTCGCGGGTCTCGGTCTCTACGAGCAGTACTTC. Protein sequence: CARSLVAGLGLYEQYF.

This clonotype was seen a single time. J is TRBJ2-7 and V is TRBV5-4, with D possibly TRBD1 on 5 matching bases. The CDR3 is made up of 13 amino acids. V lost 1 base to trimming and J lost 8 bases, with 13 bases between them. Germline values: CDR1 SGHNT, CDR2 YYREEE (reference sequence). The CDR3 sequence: CASSLQGFNKQYF. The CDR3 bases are TGTGCCAGCAGCTTGCAGGGTTTCAACAAGCAGTACTTC.

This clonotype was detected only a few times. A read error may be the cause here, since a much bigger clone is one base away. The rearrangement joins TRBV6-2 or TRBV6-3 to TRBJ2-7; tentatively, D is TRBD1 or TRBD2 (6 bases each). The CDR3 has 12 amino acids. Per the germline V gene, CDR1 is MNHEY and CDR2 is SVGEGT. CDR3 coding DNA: TGTGTCAGCAGGGGACTCCCCTACGAGCAGTACTTC. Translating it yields CVSRGLPYEQYF.

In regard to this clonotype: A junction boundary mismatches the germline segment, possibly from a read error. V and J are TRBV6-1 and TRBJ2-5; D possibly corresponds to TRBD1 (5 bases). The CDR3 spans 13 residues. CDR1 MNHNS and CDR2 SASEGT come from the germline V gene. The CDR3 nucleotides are TGCGACAGTCAGGGTTTTCCCAAAGAGACCCAGTACTTC. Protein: CDSQGFPKETQYF.

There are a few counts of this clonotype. CDR3 nucleotide sequence: TGCGCCAGCAGCGAAGGCCCGGCCTACGAGCAGTACTTC. It codes for CASSEGPAYEQYF. The chain uses TRBV10-2 and TRBJ2-7, with unresolved D. Germline loops: CDR1 WSHSY, CDR2 SAAADI. With 6 bases removed from V and 2 bases from J, the gap between germline ends came to 11 bases. There are 13 residues in the CDR3.

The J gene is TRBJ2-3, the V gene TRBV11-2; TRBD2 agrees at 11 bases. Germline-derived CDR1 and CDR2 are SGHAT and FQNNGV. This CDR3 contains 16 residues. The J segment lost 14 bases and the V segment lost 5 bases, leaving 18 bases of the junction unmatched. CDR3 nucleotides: TGTGCCAGCAGCCTGCCGACTAGCGGGAAGCCCACAGATAGGTATTTT. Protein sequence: CASSLPTSGKPTDRYF.

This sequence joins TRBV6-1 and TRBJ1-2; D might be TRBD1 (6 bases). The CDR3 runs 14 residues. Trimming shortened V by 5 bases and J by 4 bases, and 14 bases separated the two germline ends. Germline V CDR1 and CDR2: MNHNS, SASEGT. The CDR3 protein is CASSIQIGGYGYTF. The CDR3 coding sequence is TGTGCCAGCAGTATTCAGATAGGGGGCTATGGCTACACCTTC.

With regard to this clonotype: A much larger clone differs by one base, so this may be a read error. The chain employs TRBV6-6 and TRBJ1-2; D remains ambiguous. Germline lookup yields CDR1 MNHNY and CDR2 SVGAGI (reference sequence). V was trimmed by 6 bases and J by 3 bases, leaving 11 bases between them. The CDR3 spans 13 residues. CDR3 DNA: TGTGCCAGCAGGGGCATGGCCGACTATGGCTACACCTTC. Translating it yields CASRGMADYGYTF.